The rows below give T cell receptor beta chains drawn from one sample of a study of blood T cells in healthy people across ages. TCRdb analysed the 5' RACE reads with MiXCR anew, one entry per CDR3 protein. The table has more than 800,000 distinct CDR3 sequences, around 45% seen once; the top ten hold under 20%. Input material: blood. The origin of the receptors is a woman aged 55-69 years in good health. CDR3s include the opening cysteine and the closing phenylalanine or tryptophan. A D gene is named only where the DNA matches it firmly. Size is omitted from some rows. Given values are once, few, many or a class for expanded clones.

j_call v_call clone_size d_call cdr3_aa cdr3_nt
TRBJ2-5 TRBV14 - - CAGSHRAGTSETQYF TGTGCCGGCAGCCACCGAGCCGGGACCTCGGAGACCCAGTACTTC
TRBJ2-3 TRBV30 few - CAWSSGLADTQYF TGTGCCTGGAGCTCGGGGCTAGCAGATACGCAGTATTTT
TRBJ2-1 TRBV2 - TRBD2 CASRKAGAEQFF TGTGCCAGCAGGAAAGCGGGAGCGGAGCAGTTCTTC
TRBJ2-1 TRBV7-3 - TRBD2 CAIGGSSDINSYNEQFF TGTGCCATCGGGGGGTCGAGTGACATCAATTCCTACAATGAGCAGTTCTTC
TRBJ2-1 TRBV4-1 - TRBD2 CASSPPSGTSGYNEQFF TGCGCCAGCAGCCCCCCCTCCGGGACTAGCGGTTACAATGAGCAGTTCTTC
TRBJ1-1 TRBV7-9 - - CASSGTATPGTEAFF TGTGCCAGCAGCGGGACGGCCACGCCGGGCACTGAAGCTTTCTTT
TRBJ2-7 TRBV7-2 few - CASSRRQAQYEQYF TGTGCCAGCAGCCGAAGACAGGCTCAGTACGAGCAGTACTTC
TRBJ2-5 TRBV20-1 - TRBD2 CSASGTSENEQYF TGCAGTGCTAGTGGGACTAGCGAGAATGAGCAGTACTTC
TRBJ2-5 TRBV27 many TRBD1 CASSLTGGSETQYF TGTGCCAGCAGTTTGACAGGGGGTTCGGAGACCCAGTACTTC
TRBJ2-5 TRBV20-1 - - CSARDPWGRTDEQYF TGCAGTGCTAGAGACCCCTGGGGGAGAACCGATGAGCAGTACTTC
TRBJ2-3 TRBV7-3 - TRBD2 CASSPLAGGADTQYF TGTGCCAGTAGCCCACTAGCGGGAGGGGCAGATACGCAGTATTTT
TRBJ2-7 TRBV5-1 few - CASSPGVTGTTYEQYF TGCGCCAGCAGCCCAGGCGTGACAGGAACTACCTACGAGCAGTACTTC
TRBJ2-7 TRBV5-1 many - CASSLASTGTIYEQYF TGCGCCAGCAGCTTGGCTTCTACAGGGACGATCTACGAGCAGTACTTC
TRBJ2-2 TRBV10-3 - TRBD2 CAISGAGGFIRELFF TGTGCCATCAGTGGTGCGGGAGGGTTTATAAGGGAGCTGTTTTTT
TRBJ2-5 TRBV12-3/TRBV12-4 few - CASSDSSQETQYF TGTGCCAGCAGCGACAGTTCCCAAGAGACCCAGTACTTC